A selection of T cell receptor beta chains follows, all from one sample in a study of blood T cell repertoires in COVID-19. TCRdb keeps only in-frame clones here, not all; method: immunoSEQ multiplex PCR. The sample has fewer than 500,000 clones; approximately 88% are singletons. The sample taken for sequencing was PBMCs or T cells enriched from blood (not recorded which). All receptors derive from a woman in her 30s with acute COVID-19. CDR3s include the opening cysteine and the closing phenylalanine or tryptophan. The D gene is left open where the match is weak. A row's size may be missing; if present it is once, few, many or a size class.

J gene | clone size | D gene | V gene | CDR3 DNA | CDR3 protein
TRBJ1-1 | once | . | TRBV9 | TGTGCCAGCAGCGTAGCGGCTAGGTTGACTGAAGCTTTCTTT | CASSVAARLTEAFF
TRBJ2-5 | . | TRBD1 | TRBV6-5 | TGTGCCAGCGCGTTAGGGGGACAGGGCTGGGAGACCCAGTACTTC | CASALGGQGWETQYF
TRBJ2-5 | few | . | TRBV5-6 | TGTGCCAGCAGCTTGCTGGGGCCCCGTGAGACCCAGTACTTC | CASSLLGPRETQYF
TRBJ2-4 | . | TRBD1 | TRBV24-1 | TGTGCCACCAGTGATTCGGACAGGGCCAAAAACATTCAGTACTTC | CATSDSDRAKNIQYF
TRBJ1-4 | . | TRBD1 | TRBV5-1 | TGCGCCAGCAGCAAGGGACAGAAGAATGAAAAACTGTTTTTT | CASSKGQKNEKLFF
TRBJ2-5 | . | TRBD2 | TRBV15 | TGTGCCACCAGCAGAGAGGCAGCGGGGGGCCCGGGTTTAGGAGAGACCCAGTACTTC | CATSREAAGGPGLGETQYF
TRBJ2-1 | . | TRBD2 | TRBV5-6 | TGTGCCAGCAGCTTGGGAGGGACTAGCGGGGTAGTTGGTGAGCAGTTCTTC | CASSLGGTSGVVGEQFF
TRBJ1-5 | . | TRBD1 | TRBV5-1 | TGCGCCAGCAGCTTGGCAGGACAGGACTATCAGCCCCAGCATTTT | CASSLAGQDYQPQHF
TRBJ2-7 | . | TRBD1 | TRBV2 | TGTGCCAGCAGCTTTGACAGGGGGAACTACGAGCAGTACTTC | CASSFDRGNYEQYF
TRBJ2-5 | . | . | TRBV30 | TGTGCCTGGAGATTTGGGGGGCAAGAGACCCAGTACTTC | CAWRFGGQETQYF
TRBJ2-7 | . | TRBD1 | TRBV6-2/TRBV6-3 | TGTGCCAGCAGTCAAGGACAGGTCAGCTCCTACGAGCAGTACTTC | CASSQGQVSSYEQYF
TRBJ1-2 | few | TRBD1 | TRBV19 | TGTGCCAGTAGCGCCACTCAGGGGGCTGGATATGGCTACACCTTC | CASSATQGAGYGYTF
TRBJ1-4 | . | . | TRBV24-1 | TGTGCCACCAGTGATGGCAGGGGCCGCCGGGAAAAACTGTTTTTT | CATSDGRGRREKLFF
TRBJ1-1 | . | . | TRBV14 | TGTGCCAGTCGGACAGCCGCGGGTGGCACTGAAGCTTTCTTT | CASRTAAGGTEAFF
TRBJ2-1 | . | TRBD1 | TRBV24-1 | TGTGCCACCAGTGATTTATCCGCCGGGACAGGGGGGTACAATGAGCAGTTCTTC | CATSDLSAGTGGYNEQFF
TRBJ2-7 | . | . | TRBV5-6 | TGTGCCAGCAGCCCCCCCTCAGGGTACGAGCAGTACTTC | CASSPPSGYEQYF
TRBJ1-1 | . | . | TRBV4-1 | TGCGCCAGCAGTCGGCTGCAGGGGAACACTGAAGCTTTCTTT | CASSRLQGNTEAFF
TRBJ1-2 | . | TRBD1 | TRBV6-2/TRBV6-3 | TGTGCCAGCAGCCGTGGGGCAGGGGGCCTCTATGGCTACACCTTC | CASSRGAGGLYGYTF
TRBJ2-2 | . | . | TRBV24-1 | TGTGCCACCAGTGATTTTGGCGCGGGGACCGGGGAGCTGTTTTTT | CATSDFGAGTGELFF
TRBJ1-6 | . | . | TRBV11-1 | TGTGCCAGCAGTGAAGGGGGAAGAAATTCACCCCTCCACTTT | CASSEGGRNSPLHF
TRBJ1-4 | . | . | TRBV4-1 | TGCGCCAGCAGCCAAGGGAGGGGAGGGGCAACTAATGAAAAACTGTTTTTT | CASSQGRGGATNEKLFF
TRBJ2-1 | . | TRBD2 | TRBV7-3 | TGTGCCAGCAGTCGAGGGACTAGCGGCCACAATGAGCAGTTCTTC | CASSRGTSGHNEQFF
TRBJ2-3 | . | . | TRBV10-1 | TGCGCCAGCAGTGACGACTCACGTGAAGATACGCAGTATTTT | CASSDDSREDTQYF
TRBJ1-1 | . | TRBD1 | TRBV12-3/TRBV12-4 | TGTGCCAGCAGACCCAACAGGGGTCCGGCTTTCTTT | CASRPNRGPAFF
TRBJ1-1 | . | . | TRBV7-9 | TGTGCCAGCAGCTTAGGGGCCGGCCTGAACACTGAAGCTTTCTTT | CASSLGAGLNTEAFF
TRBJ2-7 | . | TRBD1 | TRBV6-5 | TGTGCCAGCAGTTACTCGGGGTCAGGGGGCTTTTACGAGCAGTACTTC | CASSYSGSGGFYEQYF
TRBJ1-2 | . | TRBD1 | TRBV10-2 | TGCGCCAGCAGTGAGTCGGGAAGGGACAGACGCTACACCTTC | CASSESGRDRRYTF
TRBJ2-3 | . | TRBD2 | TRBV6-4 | TGTGCCAGCAGCCTAGCGGGGGGATACACAGATACGCAGTATTTT | CASSLAGGYTDTQYF
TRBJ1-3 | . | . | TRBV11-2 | TGTGCCAGCAGTCGGCGGGGCTCTGGAAACACCATATATTTT | CASSRRGSGNTIYF
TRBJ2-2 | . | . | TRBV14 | TGTGCCAGCAGCCAAGTCAGGTATACCGGGGAGCTGTTTTTT | CASSQVRYTGELFF
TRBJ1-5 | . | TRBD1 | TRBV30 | TGTGCCTGGAGTGTCGGGACAGGGGATCAGCCCCAGCATTTT | CAWSVGTGDQPQHF
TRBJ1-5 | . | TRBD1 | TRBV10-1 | TGCGCCAGCCCCCTTGCTTGGACAGGGTTCGGTCAGCCCCAGCATTTT | CASPLAWTGFGQPQHF
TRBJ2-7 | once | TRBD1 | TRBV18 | TGTGCCAGCTCACCGAGACAGGGAACGGGCGAGCAGTACTTC | CASSPRQGTGEQYF
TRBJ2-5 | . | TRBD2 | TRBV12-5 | TGTGCTAGTGCACCAGATCGGGCGGGGGGGCCGCGAGATGAGACCCAGTACTTC | CASAPDRAGGPRDETQYF
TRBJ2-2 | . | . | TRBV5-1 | TGCGCCAGCGGAGGGGATGCAGGACCTAGCGGGGAGCTGTTTTTT | CASGGDAGPSGELFF
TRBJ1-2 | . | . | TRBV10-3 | TGTGCCATCAGTGAGGGCCCCCCGAGGAGGCCGACGGGGGGCTACACCTTC | CAISEGPPRRPTGGYTF
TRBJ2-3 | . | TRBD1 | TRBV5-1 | TGCGCCAGCAGCCCGGGGACAGGGAAGGTCACAGATACGCAGTATTTT | CASSPGTGKVTDTQYF
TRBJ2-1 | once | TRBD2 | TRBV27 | TGTGCCAGCAGTTTATCGACTGGGACTAGCGGCCTCAATGAGCAGTTCTTC | CASSLSTGTSGLNEQFF
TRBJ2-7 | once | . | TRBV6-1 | TGTGCCAGCAGTGAGCAATGGGCCTCCTACGAGCAGTACTTC | CASSEQWASYEQYF
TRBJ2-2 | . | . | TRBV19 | TGTGCCAGTAGTATAGATCGTTGGGGCTTCACCGGGGAGCTGTTTTTT | CASSIDRWGFTGELFF
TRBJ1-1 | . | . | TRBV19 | TGTGCCAGTAGCCGAAGGCCACAGGGAATCCGGAACACTGAAGCTTTCTTT | CASSRRPQGIRNTEAFF
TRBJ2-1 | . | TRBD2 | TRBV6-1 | TGTGCCAGCAGTACGGGGGGAAGGAGCGATGAGCAGTTCTTC | CASSTGGRSDEQFF
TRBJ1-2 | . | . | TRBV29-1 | TGCAGCGTTTTGTCGGACAAGGTTTATGGCTACACCTTC | CSVLSDKVYGYTF
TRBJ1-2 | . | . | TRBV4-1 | TGCGCCAGCAGCGCCATACAGGGTGAGCGATATGGCTACACCTTC | CASSAIQGERYGYTF
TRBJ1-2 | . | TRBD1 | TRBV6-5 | TGTGCCAGCGCGAGGACAGGGGGGCACTATGGCTACACCTTC | CASARTGGHYGYTF
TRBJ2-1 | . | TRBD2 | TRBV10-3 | TGTGCCATCAGTGAGTCCGGGGTAGCGGGGGGCTACAATGAGCAGTTCTTC | CAISESGVAGGYNEQFF
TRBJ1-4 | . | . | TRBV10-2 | TGCGCCAGCAGTGACTCGGACACCTCTGCAACTAATGAAAAACTGTTTTTT | CASSDSDTSATNEKLFF
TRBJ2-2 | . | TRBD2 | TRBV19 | TGTGCCACCTCTCCGGGACTACCTAACACCGGGGAGCTGTTTTTT | CATSPGLPNTGELFF